The next 17 T cell receptor beta chains were all read from a single sample in a study of tumor and adjacent non-tumor tissue in lung cancer. The library came from three nested PCR rounds adapted from ARM-PCR protocols. TCRdb reanalysed the multiplex PCR reads using MiXCR and keeps one entry per CDR3 protein. Seen here are roughly 120,000 distinct CDR3 sequences, roughly 75% observed once, and the top ten hold 35% to 40%. No cell sorting was done before RNA was extracted from the tissue. Sequencing was carried out using lung tumor tissue. The receptors shown here come from a woman aged 55-69 years with non-small cell lung cancer.

With regard to this clonotype: This could be a read error, since a much larger clone is one nucleotide away. CDR3 protein: CASCESSGEKSTDTQYF. The CDR3 DNA is TGTGCCAGCTGTGAATCCTCTGGCGAGAAAAGCACAGATACGCAGTATTTT. This chain links TRBV6-1 with TRBJ2-3, with D unclear. Germline values: CDR1 MNHNS, CDR2 SASEGT. The CDR3 extends over 17 amino acids.

Comments on this clonotype: One end of the junction does not line up with germline, which may come from a read error. The CDR3 bases are TGTGCTAGCAGCTTGGGGGGACAGACCAGCTCCTACAATGAGCAGTTCTTC. Residues: CASSLGGQTSSYNEQFF. The J gene is TRBJ2-1, the V gene TRBV11-2, with D maybe TRBD1 (7 bases). CDR3 length: 17 residues. Germline values: CDR1 SGHAT, CDR2 FQNNGV.

CDR3 loop: CASSSVGTVYHVSYEQYF. In nucleotides, the CDR3 is TGTGCCAGCAGCTCGGTCGGGACAGTGTATCATGTCTCCTACGAGCAGTACTTC. The chain carries TRBV11-2 and TRBJ2-7, with 7 bases identical to TRBD1. Germline trimming cut 4 bases from V and 0 bases from J; bases unmatched to any gene: 15. The CDR3 loop spans 18 amino acids. In germline, CDR1 is SGHAT, CDR2 FQNNGV.

Comment on this clonotype: Likely a read error: the CDR3 ends without its conserved phenylalanine or tryptophan. The chain has TRBV5-5 and TRBJ2-5; D possibly corresponds to TRBD1 (5 bases). CDR1 and CDR2 (germline): SGHKS, YYEKEE (reference sequence). Deletions cut 3 bases from V and 4 bases from J, with 10 bases between. This CDR3 contains 13 residues. CDR3 DNA sequence: TGTGCCAGCAGCTACAGGACGGGAGAGACCCAGTACTCC. Translating gives CASSYRTGETQYS.

A remark on this clonotype: Mismatch with germline at one junction end may stem from a read error. The V call is TRBV11-2, the J call TRBJ2-2, with D possibly TRBD1 on 5 matching bases. This CDR3 spans 17 amino acids. Germline-derived CDR1 and CDR2 are SGHAT and FQNNGV. The CDR3 sequence: CATSSLQVGRNTGELFF. CDR3 nucleotide sequence: TGTGCCACCAGCTCTCTCCAGGTGGGGCGGAACACCGGGGAGCTGTTTTTT. Full variable domain (outside the CDR3, taken from reference TRBV11-2 and TRBJ2-2): EAGVAQSPRYKIIEKRQSVAFWCNPISGHATLYWYQQILGQGPKLLIQFQNNGVVDDSQLPKDRFSAERLKGVDSTLKIQPAKLEDSAVYLCATSSLQVGRNTGELFFGEGSRLTVL.

V and J are TRBV11-2 and TRBJ2-7; D is perhaps TRBD2 (5 bases). CDR3 length equals 13 residues. Germline CDR1 reads SGHAT; CDR2 reads FQNNGV. V shed 5 bases and J shed 7 bases, with 15 bases lying between them. This chain's CDR3 is CASSREAPGEQYF. CDR3 sequence (DNA): TGTGCCAGCAGCCGCGAAGCTCCGGGGGAGCAGTACTTC.

Sample share makes this clonotype medium-sized. This rearrangement joins TRBV11-3 to TRBJ2-3; D gene unclear. CDR1 and CDR2 from the germline V gene are SGHNT and YENEEA. There are 12 residues in the CDR3. The V end was cut by 2 bases, the J end by 2 bases, with 2 bases between. CDR3 amino acids: CASSLNTDTQYF. The CDR3 DNA reads as TGTGCCAGCAGCTTAAACACAGATACGCAGTATTTT. Complete variable domain (other parts from reference TRBV11-3 and TRBJ2-3): EAGVVQSPRYKIIEKKQPVAFWCNPISGHNTLYWYLQNLGQGPELLIRYENEEAVDDSQLPKDRFSAERLKGVDSTLKIQPAELGDSAVYLCASSLNTDTQYFGPGTRLTVL.

This clonotype turned up a few times. Being one base from a much bigger clone, this may be a read error. The genes are TRBV20-1 and TRBJ2-7; 8 nucleotides agree with TRBD2. In germline, CDR1 is DFQATT, CDR2 SNEGSKA (reference sequence). The CDR3 totals 14 residues. J was trimmed by 7 bases and V by 7 bases; bases with no gene match: 15. CDR3 sequence (DNA): TGCAGTGTCCCGGGGGGGGCTTGGGGGGGTGAGCAGTACTTC. Protein: CSVPGGAWGGEQYF.

Remarks on this clonotype: Germline is not matched at one junction end, which may reflect a read error. This chain joins TRBV11-2 and TRBJ2-7; 7 bases agree with TRBD2. The CDR3 runs to 15 residues. The germline gives CDR1 SGHAT, CDR2 FQNNGV. DNA of the CDR3: TGTACCAGCAGCTTATTTGCGAGCGGGAACGACGAGCAGTACTTC. Its protein is CTSSLFASGNDEQYF.

This clonotype was found a few times. Relative to the germline gene, one junction end is altered; a read error may explain this. The V and J genes are TRBV11-2 and TRBJ1-1, with D hard to call. Germline V gene data show CDR1 as SGHAT and CDR2 as FQNNGV. CDR3 size: 15 residues. The DNA for the CDR3 is TGTGCCAGCGGCTTGACCCCCGGACTAAACGCTGAAGCCTTCTTT. Residues: CASGLTPGLNAEAFF.

A remark on this clonotype: One end of the junction does not line up with germline, which may come from a read error. The chain joins TRBV6-5 to TRBJ2-1, with unresolved D. This CDR3 has 16 residues. The germline CDR1 and CDR2 sequences are MNHEY and SVGAGI. The CDR3 nucleotides are TGTGCCAGCAGGTACTCTTCGCAATACTCCTACAATGAGCAGTTCTTC. Translation: CASRYSSQYSYNEQFF.

On this clonotype: Here the CDR3 omits its conserved ending phenylalanine or tryptophan, so a read error is the likely source. The chain has TRBV20-1 and TRBJ2-1; 7 bases line up with TRBD2. The J call is in doubt because the DNA end fits TRBJ2-7 better. Germline CDR1 reads DFQATT; CDR2 reads SNEGSKA (reference sequence). This CDR3 has 15 residues. The CDR3 coding sequence is TGCAGTGCTGAGCAGATCGGGAGGACCGACGATGAGCAGTACCTC. Protein: CSAEQIGRTDDEQYL.

CDR3 loop: CASSYTDGEMGSYNEQFF. CDR3 sequence (DNA): TGTGCCAGCAGTTATACGGACGGAGAGATGGGTTCCTACAATGAGCAGTTCTTC. The chain couples TRBV11-3 to TRBJ2-1; D not certain. This CDR3 region has 18 residues. Trimming removed 6 bases at V and 1 base at J, with 22 bases between. Germline CDR1 reads SGHNT; CDR2 reads YENEEA.

Concerning this clonotype: Being one base from a much bigger clone, this may be a read error. V and J are TRBV28 and TRBJ1-5; no firm D call. The CDR3 sequence is 13 residues long. Germline V gene data show CDR1 as MDHEN and CDR2 as SYDVKM. V gave up 0 bases and J gave up 5 bases, with 5 bases separating them. The CDR3 reads CASSLCLDQPQHF. The CDR3 nucleotides are TGTGCCAGCAGTTTATGTCTAGATCAGCCCCAGCATTTT.

Details on this clonotype: The junction departs from the called germline gene at one end, perhaps through a read error. V is TRBV11-2 and J is TRBJ2-2; 7 bases are a match to TRBD1. The germline V gene encodes CDR1 SGHAT and CDR2 FQNNGV. The CDR3 length is 15 residues. CDR3 sequence (DNA): TGTGCCAGCAGCTTACAGACAGGGCGCACCTGGGAGCAGTTTTTT. Translating it yields CASSLQTGRTWEQFF.

Notes on this clonotype: The conserved phenylalanine or tryptophan is not found at the CDR3 terminus, so this likely reflects a read error. The J gene is TRBJ1-5, the V gene TRBV10-2, with D hard to call. The CDR3 is made up of 14 amino acids. Trimming left V 9 bases short and J 0 bases short, with 12 bases between. The germline CDR1 and CDR2 sequences are WSHSY and SAAADI. This chain's CDR3 is CASTERNSNQPQHL. The CDR3 DNA sequence: TGCGCCAGTACGGAGCGGAATAGCAATCAGCCCCAGCATTTG.

This clonotype was observed a single time. The rearrangement joins TRBV6-5 to TRBJ1-6; D gene unclear. The CDR3 length is 12 residues. Germline-derived CDR1 and CDR2 are MNHEY and SVGAGI. CDR3 nucleotides: TGTACCAACCCCCCGACATGTTCACCCCTCCACTTT. Its protein is CTNPPTCSPLHF.